This T cell receptor (beta chain) was found in a study of shared T cell receptors in the human thymus (dated by TCRdb to the early 2020s). Concerning the study at large: The study examined how self-reactive, shared T-cell receptor alpha chains are generated in the human thymus.

Preparation of the library involved the immunoSEQ multiplex PCR assay. TCRdb holds this immuneACCESS table with in-frame rearrangements only. Some clones are missing; in checked studies, unresolved V genes explain under half, and the rest has no known cause. The sample profile shows roughly 660,000 clones; around 89% of them were found once. The ten largest account for around 0.0099% of the sample. About this clone itself: No antigen is known for it. No much larger clone is present one base from it, and per-base qualities are unavailable.

Via the germline V gene, CDR1 is SGHAT and CDR2 FQNNGV. V ends up 5 bases short and J 0 bases short, with an unmatched junction base count of 8. The cysteine opens and the phenylalanine closes a CDR3 of 16 amino acids. Only the CDR3 DNA is retained, 48 bases long and in frame from the first base. This same sample was also taken into another study, of human thymus T cells. From the second report: Donors were immunologically healthy infants undergoing open corrective cardiac surgery for congenital heart defects in Finland. The thymus tissue came from surgical resects taken out during corrective cardiac surgery. Biased V and J gene segment usage appeared to be present in both thymic and peripheral blood repertoires. According to the related research, thymic TCR repertoires were highly overlapping among unrelated individuals. The study characterized TCR alpha and beta repertoires from about 8 infant thymus samples and a few related peripheral blood samples. Donor ages ranging from roughly 6 to 250 days were recorded, and five to seven male and a couple of female infants were included in the cohort. Thymocytes were freed from the tissue by mechanical means and kept at -70 degrees C as pellets of roughly 9-30 million cells. A QIAsymphony instrument was used to extract genomic DNA from frozen cell pellets. The immunoSEQ multiplex PCR assay was used to amplify the TCRB and TCRAD loci from a standardized amount of quality-controlled genomic DNA. The amplicons covered the V(D)J region and were long enough to include the CDR3 and to identify the V and J genes. Through the commercial immunoSEQ service, the amplicons were sequenced on an Illumina platform. Primer bias and sequencing errors were corrected as previously described, and TCRAD and TCRB definitions were based on the IMGT database. Analysis of the repertoires was done with immunoSEQ Analyzer 3.0 and VDJTools and included basic statistics, V/J segment usage, diversity estimates, rarefaction and pairwise overlap. To estimate diversity, the Chao1, ChaoE, Efron-Thisted, Shannon and inverse Simpson indices were applied, and diversity was also estimated on datasets down-sampled to the smallest sample. Repertoire overlap was determined by strict matching of CDR3 nucleotide sequence, V gene and J gene, and Jaccard-based multidimensional scaling clustering was applied. On average, thymus samples gave 650,000 to 1,000,000 unique TCRB clonotypes, whereas blood samples gave about 84,000.

The sample consisted of thymocytes. The TCR sequence derives from a boy under two years old with a congenital heart defect. Donor details come from another sample of the same person, matched by shared clones. The chain links TRBV11-2 with TRBJ2-3, and TRBD1 aligns with 7 junction nucleotides. CDR3 loop: CASSPWDRASTDTQYF. The nucleotides read TGTGCCAGCAGCCCGTGGGACAGAGCTAGCACAGATACGCAGTATTTT.